A selection of T cell receptor beta chains follows, all from one sample in a study of T cell repertoires in cytomegalovirus infection. For these TCRs, the target antigens are not known. TCRdb called the reads again in MiXCR, with one record for every CDR3 protein. The data show approximately 910,000 distinct CDR3 sequences, around a third seen once. Sequencing was performed on cultured CD8+ T cells from PBMCs, taken from culture after CMV antigen stimulation. Every receptor here comes from a human donor in good health (CMV status not recorded). Some clones in this sample may be carry-over from other donors' samples. The CDR3 runs from the conserved cysteine through the conserved F or W. Each record gives: D gene, clone size, J gene, V gene, CDR3 length, CDR3 DNA, CDR3 protein. A D gene is named only where the DNA matches it firmly. Size values are once, few and many counts, or a class for expanded clones, and some rows have none.

TRBD2 | - | TRBJ2-5 | TRBV19 | 16 | TGTGCCAGTAGTATAGGAGCGGGGGCGCTCCAAGAGACCCAGTACTTC | CASSIGAGALQETQYF
- | few | TRBJ1-3 | TRBV12-3/TRBV12-4 | 16 | TGTGCCAGCAGTTTTGGAACCAGTAGTTCGGGAAACACCATATATTTT | CASSFGTSSSGNTIYF
TRBD2 | few | TRBJ2-5 | TRBV7-8 | 16 | TGTGCCAGCAGCCCTCTTAGCGGGGGGGCCCCAGAGACCCAGTACTTC | CASSPLSGGAPETQYF
- | - | TRBJ1-4 | TRBV4-1 | 15 | TGCGCCAGCAGCCAAAGGCCGGATAGTAATGAAAAACTGTTTTTT | CASSQRPDSNEKLFF
- | - | TRBJ2-5 | TRBV5-1 | 15 | TGCGCCAGCAGCTCGGACCTGGGGGGATATGAGACCCAGTACTTC | CASSSDLGGYETQYF
- | - | TRBJ1-1 | TRBV19 | 14 | TGTGCCAGTACCGACTGGGAATTGAACACTGAAGCTTTCTTT | CASTDWELNTEAFF
TRBD1 | - | TRBJ2-3 | TRBV18 | 14 | TGTGCCAGCTCAACGGGACAGGCAACAGATACGCAGTATTTT | CASSTGQATDTQYF
- | - | TRBJ2-1 | TRBV7-6 | 13 | TGTGCCAGCAGCTTAGCGTCAGGGTATGAGCAGTTCTTC | CASSLASGYEQFF
TRBD1 | few | TRBJ2-2 | TRBV6-2/TRBV6-3 | 16 | TGTGCCAGCAGCCCAAGGACAGGGAAGGATTCCGGGGAGCTGTTTTTT | CASSPRTGKDSGELFF
- | many | TRBJ2-3 | TRBV7-2 | 15 | TGTGCCAGCAGCCACGGGAGTCTAGGATCCCATACGCAGTATTTT | CASSHGSLGSHTQYF
TRBD1 | - | TRBJ1-3 | TRBV12-3/TRBV12-4 | 15 | TGTGCCAGCAACATCCGGGACAGGCCTGGAAACACCATATATTTT | CASNIRDRPGNTIYF